This TCR beta chain was sequenced in a study of blood T cells in healthy people across ages. With regard to this clonotype: Antigen: not known.

Together with a sample-barcoded 5' primer, a J-beta primer mix was included in a second PCR lasting roughly 6 to 12 cycles. Each CDR3 protein is one row after TCRdb ran MiXCR on the 5' RACE reads. The sample comprises around 1,500,000 distinct CDR3 sequences, roughly 28% of which are singletons, and around 7.7% rests with the top ten. The CDR3 is made up of 13 amino acids. Trimming pared 3 bases from V and 2 bases from J, leaving 10 bases between. Germline CDR1 is DFQATT and CDR2 is SNEGSKA (reference sequence). The study's findings and limits: The authors considered diversity estimates from one million T cells to be underestimates.

Total RNA extracted from each sample amounted to at least 6 micrograms. The sequenced sample was blood. This receptor was obtained from a woman younger than 45 in good health. The chain has TRBV20-1 and TRBJ1-1; D is uncertain. CDR3 protein: CSASPSVNTEAFF. CDR3 nucleotides: TGCAGTGCTAGTCCCTCGGTAAACACTGAAGCTTTCTTT.